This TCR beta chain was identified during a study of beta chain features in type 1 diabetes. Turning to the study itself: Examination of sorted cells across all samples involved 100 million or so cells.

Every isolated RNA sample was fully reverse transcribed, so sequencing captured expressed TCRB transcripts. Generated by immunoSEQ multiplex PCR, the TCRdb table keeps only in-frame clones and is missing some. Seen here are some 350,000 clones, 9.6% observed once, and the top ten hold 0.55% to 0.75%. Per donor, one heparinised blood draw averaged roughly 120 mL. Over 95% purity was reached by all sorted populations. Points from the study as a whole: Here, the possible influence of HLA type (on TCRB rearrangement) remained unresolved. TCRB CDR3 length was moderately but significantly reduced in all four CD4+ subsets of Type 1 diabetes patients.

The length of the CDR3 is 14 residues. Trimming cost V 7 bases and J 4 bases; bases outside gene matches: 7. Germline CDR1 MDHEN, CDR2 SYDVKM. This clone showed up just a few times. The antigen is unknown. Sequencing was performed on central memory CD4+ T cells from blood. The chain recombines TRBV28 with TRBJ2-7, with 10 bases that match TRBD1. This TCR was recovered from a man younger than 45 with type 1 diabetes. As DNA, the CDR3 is TGTGCCAGCAAAGACCGGACAGGGGGTTACGAGCAGTACTTC. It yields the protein CASKDRTGGYEQYF.